The clone carrying this T cell receptor beta chain was found a few times. No antigen is known for it. TCRdb processed the 5' RACE reads anew with MiXCR; each CDR3 protein has one entry. The table shows some 300,000 distinct CDR3 sequences, with less than 9.5% occurring only once. The sample comes from a study of T cells after yellow fever vaccination. Study conclusions and caveats: Subsequent booster samples again held most clones from primary vaccination (96% CD4, 88% CD8).

The CDR3 has 11 amino acids. The germline gives CDR1 DFQATT, CDR2 SNEGSKA (reference sequence). Trimming removed 3 bases at V and 1 base at J, with 4 bases between. The sample here was CD4+ T cells sorted from PBMCs, taken 5 days after the yellow fever booster vaccination. This sequence originates from a young man who received the YFV17D yellow fever vaccine. This chain uses TRBV20-1 with TRBJ2-7; D remains unclear. The CDR3 DNA is TGCAGTGCTAGTGGTTCCTACGAGCAGTACTTC. Translating it yields CSASGSYEQYF.